This T cell receptor (beta chain) was retrieved from a study of T cell repertoires in cytomegalovirus infection. General study points: Cumulative public TCR beta family frequency identified CMV carriers with the relevant HLA.

MiXCR, run by TCRdb on the reads, gives a single entry per CDR3 protein. Of approximately 700,000 distinct CDR3 sequences in the sample, 35% were seen once. A note on this clonotype: Its antigen is currently unknown.

Between the trimmed V and J ends, which lost 0 bases and 8 bases, there was a span of 23 bases. Germline V gene sequence: CDR1 SGHAT, CDR2 FQNNGV. This CDR3 spans 18 amino acids. The sequence was collected from a human donor in good health (CMV status not recorded). Some clones in this sample may be carry-over from other donors' samples. The rearrangement uses TRBV11-2 and TRBJ2-4; possibly TRBD2 for D (6 bases). The sequenced sample was PBMCs. For the CDR3, the DNA is TGTGCCAGCAGCTTAGAAAGTCCGCAGTCAGAGGGAGGCGACATTCAGTACTTC. This sequence encodes CASSLESPQSEGGDIQYF.